The rows below give T cell receptor beta chains drawn from one sample of a study of preoperative IRX-2 immunotherapy in early breast cancer. This table comes from immunoSEQ multiplex PCR, and its TCRdb copy is limited to in-frame clones, with some not included. The repertoire includes around 88,000 clones, 80% to 90% of them detected once, and about 1.9% sits in the top ten. Sequencing was performed on tumor tissue, taken after IRX-2 immunotherapy. The receptors were sampled from a human donor with breast cancer. The CDR3 runs from the conserved cysteine through the conserved F or W. A D gene is named only where the DNA matches it firmly. The size field is filled for only some rows; it gives once, few, many or a size class.

d_gene	abundance	j_gene	v_gene	CDR3aa	CDR3nt
TRBD2	-	TRBJ2-7	TRBV30	CAWSAGGIYEQYF	TGTGCCTGGAGTGCGGGAGGGATATACGAGCAGTACTTC
TRBD1	-	TRBJ1-3	TRBV5-1	CASSPDRAGNTIYF	TGCGCCAGCAGCCCCGACAGGGCGGGAAACACCATATATTTT
-	-	TRBJ2-1	TRBV7-8	CASSPRLRMAQFF	TGTGCCAGCAGCCCCCGACTCCGAATGGCGCAGTTCTTC
TRBD2	once	TRBJ2-2	TRBV5-1	CATQNGGGANTGELFF	TGCGCCACCCAAAACGGGGGGGGCGCGAACACCGGGGAGCTGTTTTTT
TRBD1	-	TRBJ2-5	TRBV10-2	CATSSGQGQETQYF	TGCGCCACCTCCAGCGGACAGGGCCAAGAGACCCAGTACTTC
-	many	TRBJ2-7	TRBV28	CASSPRVYSSYEQYF	TGTGCCAGCAGCCCGAGGGTATACAGCTCCTACGAGCAGTACTTC
TRBD1	-	TRBJ2-7	TRBV10-3	CAISEYLTGGVGPPSGEQYF	TGTGCCATCAGTGAATACTTGACAGGGGGCGTAGGTCCCCCTTCGGGCGAGCAGTACTTC
-	few	TRBJ2-3	TRBV5-1	CASSLRPDSLSTDTQYF	TGCGCCAGCAGCTTAAGACCTGACAGCTTAAGCACAGATACGCAGTATTTT
-	-	TRBJ1-3	TRBV6-8	CASRTGLHSGNIIYF	TGTGCCAGCAGAACGGGTCTTCACTCTGGAAACATCATATATTTT
-	-	TRBJ1-1	TRBV6-8	CASSVTGTNTEAFF	TGTGCCAGCAGTGTCACAGGGACCAACACTGAAGCTTTCTTT
-	-	TRBJ2-1	TRBV6-8	CASSDQAGAYNEQFF	TGTGCCAGCAGTGATCAGGCAGGGGCCTACAATGAGCAGTTCTTC
TRBD1	-	TRBJ2-7	TRBV5-1	CASSTSGGFYEQYF	TGCGCCAGCAGCACGTCAGGGGGCTTCTACGAGCAGTACTTC
TRBD1	-	TRBJ2-7	TRBV5-1	CVSSGAGTGYHEQYF	TGCGTCAGCAGCGGAGCCGGGACAGGGTATCACGAGCAGTACTTC
TRBD2	-	TRBJ2-3	TRBV7-2	CASSLGRSSGSRDTQYF	TGTGCCAGCAGCTTAGGGAGGTCTAGCGGGAGTAGGGATACGCAGTATTTT
-	-	TRBJ2-3	TRBV15	CATSRERRKRMPTDTQYF	TGTGCCACCAGCAGAGAGAGGAGGAAGCGGATGCCTACAGATACGCAGTATTTT
-	-	TRBJ2-1	TRBV30	CAWSPRLGNEQFF	TGTGCCTGGAGTCCCCGACTAGGGAATGAGCAGTTCTTC
-	-	TRBJ2-1	TRBV7-4	CASSPRRVQNEQFF	TGTGCCAGCAGCCCTAGGAGGGTCCAAAATGAGCAGTTCTTC
-	-	TRBJ2-7	TRBV7-4	CASSYDGGAEQYF	TGTGCCAGCAGCTATGACGGAGGGGCCGAGCAGTACTTC
TRBD1	-	TRBJ1-1	TRBV29-1	CSVERDRVNTEAFF	TGCAGCGTTGAAAGGGACAGGGTGAACACTGAAGCTTTCTTT
TRBD2	-	TRBJ2-5	TRBV11-3	CASRPQTSGGPGETQYF	TGTGCCAGCAGACCACAAACTAGCGGGGGGCCCGGGGAGACCCAGTACTTC
-	-	TRBJ2-7	TRBV5-1	CASSFQGGTYEQYF	TGCGCCAGCAGCTTTCAGGGGGGGACCTACGAGCAGTACTTC
-	-	TRBJ2-3	TRBV28	CASSFAQRWTDTQYF	TGTGCCAGCAGTTTTGCCCAGAGATGGACAGATACGCAGTATTTT
TRBD2	-	TRBJ2-1	TRBV7-4	CASSLGGTSPNEQFF	TGTGCCAGCAGCTTGGGAGGGACTAGCCCCAATGAGCAGTTCTTC
-	-	TRBJ1-4	TRBV6-8	CASSYSGSTNEKLFF	TGTGCCAGCAGTTACTCGGGGTCAACTAATGAAAAACTGTTTTTT
-	-	TRBJ2-5	TRBV6-8	CASTGPGMGQETQYF	TGTGCCAGCACCGGACCGGGGATGGGCCAAGAGACCCAGTACTTC
TRBD1	-	TRBJ1-4	TRBV6-8	CASRRSGGTDEKLFF	TGTGCCAGCAGGCGCTCAGGGGGGACAGACGAAAAACTGTTTTTT
TRBD1	-	TRBJ1-1	TRBV6-8	CASSGDRFGTEAFF	TGTGCCAGCAGTGGGGACAGGTTTGGCACTGAAGCTTTCTTT
-	-	TRBJ2-7	TRBV5-1	CASSPSGLNPGEQYF	TGCGCCAGCAGCCCCTCCGGACTAAATCCGGGGGAGCAGTACTTC
TRBD1	-	TRBJ2-7	TRBV11-3	CASSLGTGGIYEQYF	TGTGCCAGCAGTTTAGGGACAGGGGGCATCTACGAGCAGTACTTC
-	-	TRBJ1-6	TRBV6-8	CASSYPNSPLHF	TGTGCCAGCAGTTACCCCAATTCACCCCTCCACTTT
-	-	TRBJ1-2	TRBV10-2	CASSVGFGYGYTF	TGCGCCAGCAGTGTCGGTTTCGGCTATGGCTACACCTTC
TRBD1	-	TRBJ2-2	TRBV6-8	CASSDRGRHGELFF	TGTGCCAGCAGTGACAGGGGGCGGCACGGGGAGCTGTTTTTT
-	-	TRBJ2-1	TRBV12-5	CASALVVAGNEQFF	TGTGCTAGTGCCTTAGTCGTGGCTGGGAATGAGCAGTTCTTC
-	-	TRBJ1-5	TRBV30	CAWSGGGSNQPQHF	TGTGCCTGGAGCGGGGGTGGTAGCAATCAGCCCCAGCATTTT
-	-	TRBJ1-3	TRBV5-1	CASSPTVGGNTIYF	TGCGCCAGCAGCCCGACGGTTGGGGGAAACACCATATATTTT
TRBD1	-	TRBJ1-1	TRBV5-1	CASSWDRGRGTEAFF	TGCGCCAGCAGCTGGGACAGGGGGCGAGGGACTGAAGCTTTCTTT
-	-	TRBJ2-1	TRBV6-4	CASSEEVAGLLLGGNPEQFF	TGTGCCAGCAGTGAAGAGGTCGCAGGGCTCCTGCTTGGGGGAAATCCTGAGCAGTTCTTC
TRBD1	-	TRBJ1-6	TRBV7-7	CASSSRTGATLNSPLHF	TGTGCCAGCAGCTCCAGGACAGGGGCCACGCTAAATTCACCCCTCCACTTT
-	-	TRBJ1-2	TRBV30	CAWSPPQGGSYGYTF	TGTGCCTGGAGTCCCCCACAGGGAGGGTCCTATGGCTACACCTTC
-	once	TRBJ2-3	TRBV5-1	CASSLLGGADTQYF	TGCGCCAGCAGCTTGTTGGGGGGCGCAGATACGCAGTATTTT
-	-	TRBJ2-3	TRBV6-8	CASSVGGAGTQYF	TGTGCCAGCAGTGTGGGGGGGGCCGGTACGCAGTATTTT
TRBD2	once	TRBJ2-1	TRBV6-8	CASGLAGEDEQFF	TGTGCCAGTGGACTAGCGGGAGAGGATGAGCAGTTCTTC
TRBD1	-	TRBJ1-5	TRBV19	CASRMRVQGPDSNQPQHF	TGTGCCAGTAGGATGAGGGTACAGGGGCCGGATAGCAATCAGCCCCAGCATTTT
TRBD1	-	TRBJ2-5	TRBV19	CASSTGTALETQYF	TGTGCCAGTAGTACCGGGACAGCCTTAGAGACCCAGTACTTC
TRBD1	-	TRBJ1-1	TRBV9	CASSGQGPGNTEAFF	TGTGCCAGCAGCGGACAGGGGCCAGGGAACACTGAAGCTTTCTTT
-	-	TRBJ1-5	TRBV6-8	CASGPTDQPQHF	TGTGCCAGCGGACCCACGGATCAGCCCCAGCATTTT
-	-	TRBJ2-7	TRBV6-9	CASRVPIVRVPTYEQYF	TGTGCCAGCAGGGTCCCAATTGTAAGAGTCCCTACCTACGAGCAGTACTTC
TRBD2	-	TRBJ2-3	TRBV28	CASSTEGLAVRWKHTDTQYF	TGTGCCAGCAGTACTGAGGGGCTAGCGGTCCGGTGGAAACACACAGATACGCAGTATTTT
TRBD1	-	TRBJ2-4	TRBV19	CASSGGQGGLNIQYF	TGTGCCAGTAGTGGGGGACAGGGGGGATTAAACATTCAGTACTTC
TRBD2	-	TRBJ2-2	TRBV5-1	CASSYSGSDTGELFF	TGCGCCAGCAGCTACAGCGGGAGTGACACCGGGGAGCTGTTTTTT
-	-	TRBJ2-1	TRBV7-7	CASSFRASLPSEQFF	TGTGCCAGCAGCTTCCGGGCTAGCCTGCCCTCTGAGCAGTTCTTC
TRBD2	once	TRBJ2-3	TRBV7-7	CASSPGLTAGGSTDTQYF	TGTGCCAGCAGCCCCGGGCTTACCGCGGGGGGTAGCACAGATACGCAGTATTTT